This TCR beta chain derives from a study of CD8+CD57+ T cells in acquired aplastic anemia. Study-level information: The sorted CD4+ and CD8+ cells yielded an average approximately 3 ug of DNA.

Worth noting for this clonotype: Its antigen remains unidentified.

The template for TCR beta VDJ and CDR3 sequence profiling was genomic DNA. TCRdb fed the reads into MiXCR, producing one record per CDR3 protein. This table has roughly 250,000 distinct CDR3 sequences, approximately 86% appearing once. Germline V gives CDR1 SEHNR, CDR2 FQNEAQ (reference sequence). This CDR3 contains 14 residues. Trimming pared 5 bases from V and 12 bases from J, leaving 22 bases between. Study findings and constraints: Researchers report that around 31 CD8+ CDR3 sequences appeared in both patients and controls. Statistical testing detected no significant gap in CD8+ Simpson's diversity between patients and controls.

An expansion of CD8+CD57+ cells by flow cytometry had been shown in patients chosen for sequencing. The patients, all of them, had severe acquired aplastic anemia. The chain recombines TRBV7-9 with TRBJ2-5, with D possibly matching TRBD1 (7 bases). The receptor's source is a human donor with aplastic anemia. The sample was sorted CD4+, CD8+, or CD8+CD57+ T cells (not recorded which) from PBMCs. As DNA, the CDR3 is TGTGCCAGCAGCAGGGACAGCGGGCCCACGGCTAAGTACTTC. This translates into CASSRDSGPTAKYF. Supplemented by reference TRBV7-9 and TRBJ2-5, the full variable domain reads DTGVSQNPRHKITKRGQNVTFRCDPISEHNRLYWYRQTLGQGPEFLTYFQNEAQLEKSRLLSDRFSAERPKGSFSTLEIQRTEQGDSAMYLCASSRDSGPTAKYFGPGTRLLVL.